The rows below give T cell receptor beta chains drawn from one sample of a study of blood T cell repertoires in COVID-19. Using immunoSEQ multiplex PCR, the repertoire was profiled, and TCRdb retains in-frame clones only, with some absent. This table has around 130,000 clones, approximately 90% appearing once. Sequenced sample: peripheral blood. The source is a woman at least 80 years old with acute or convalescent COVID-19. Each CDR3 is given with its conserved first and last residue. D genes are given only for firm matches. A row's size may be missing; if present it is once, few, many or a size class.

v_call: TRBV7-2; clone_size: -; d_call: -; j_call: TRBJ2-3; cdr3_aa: CASSSLGPSTDTQYF; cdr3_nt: TGTGCCAGCAGCTCCTTGGGCCCTAGCACAGATACGCAGTATTTT
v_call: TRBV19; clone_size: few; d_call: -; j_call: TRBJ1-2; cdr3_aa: CASSFRTRDGYTF; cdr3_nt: TGTGCCAGTAGTTTCAGGACCAGGGATGGCTACACCTTC
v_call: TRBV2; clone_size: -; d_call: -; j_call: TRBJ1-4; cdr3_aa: CASLRGGFGYNEKLFF; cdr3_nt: TGTGCCAGCCTTCGGGGGGGGTTCGGGTATAATGAAAAACTGTTTTTT
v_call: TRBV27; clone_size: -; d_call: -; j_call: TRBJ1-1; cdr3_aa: CASSPPGRNTEAFF; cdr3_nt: TGTGCCAGCAGCCCACCCGGGAGGAACACTGAAGCTTTCTTT
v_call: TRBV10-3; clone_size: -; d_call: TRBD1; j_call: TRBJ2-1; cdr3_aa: CAISESTGNYNEQFF; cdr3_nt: TGTGCCATCAGTGAGTCGACAGGGAACTACAATGAGCAGTTCTTC
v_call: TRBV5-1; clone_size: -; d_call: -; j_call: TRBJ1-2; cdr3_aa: CASSPTEGGAYGYTF; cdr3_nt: TGCGCCAGCAGTCCTACTGAGGGGGGGGCCTATGGCTACACCTTC
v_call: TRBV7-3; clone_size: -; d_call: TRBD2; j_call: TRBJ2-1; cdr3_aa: CASSPRLAGYNEQFF; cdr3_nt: TGTGCCAGCAGTCCCCGACTAGCGGGGTACAATGAGCAGTTCTTC
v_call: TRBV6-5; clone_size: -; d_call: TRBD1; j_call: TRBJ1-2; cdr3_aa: CASTKDRGGGYTF; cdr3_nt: TGTGCCAGCACCAAAGACAGGGGAGGTGGCTACACCTTC
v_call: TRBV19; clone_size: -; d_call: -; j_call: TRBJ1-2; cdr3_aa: CASSIEPRGYTF; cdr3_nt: TGTGCCAGTAGTATAGAACCGAGGGGCTACACCTTC
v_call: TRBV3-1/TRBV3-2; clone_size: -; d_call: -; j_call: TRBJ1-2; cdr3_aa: CASSPANYGYTF; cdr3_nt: TGTGCCAGCAGCCCAGCGAACTATGGCTACACCTTC
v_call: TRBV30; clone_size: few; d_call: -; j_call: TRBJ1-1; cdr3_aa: CAWSGGDRMNTEAFF; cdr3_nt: TGTGCCTGGAGTGGGGGGGACCGAATGAACACTGAAGCTTTCTTT
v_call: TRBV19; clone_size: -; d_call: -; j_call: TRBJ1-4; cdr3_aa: CASSKTATNEKLFF; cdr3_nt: TGTGCCAGTAGTAAAACAGCCACTAATGAAAAACTGTTTTTT
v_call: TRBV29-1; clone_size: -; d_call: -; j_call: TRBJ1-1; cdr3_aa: CSVGGTEAFF; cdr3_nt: TGCAGCGTTGGAGGCACTGAAGCTTTCTTT
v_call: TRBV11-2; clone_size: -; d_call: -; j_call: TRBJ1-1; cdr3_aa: CASSPMWGDTEAFF; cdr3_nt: TGTGCCAGCAGCCCTATGTGGGGGGACACTGAAGCTTTCTTT
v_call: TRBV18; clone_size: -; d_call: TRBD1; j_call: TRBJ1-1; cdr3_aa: CASSPTTGGQGNTEAFF; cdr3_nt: TGTGCCAGCTCACCAACGACAGGGGGCCAGGGGAACACTGAAGCTTTCTTT
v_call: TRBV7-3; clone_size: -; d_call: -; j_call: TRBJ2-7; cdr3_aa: CASSSSSYEQYF; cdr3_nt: TGTGCCAGCAGCTCGAGCTCCTACGAGCAGTACTTC
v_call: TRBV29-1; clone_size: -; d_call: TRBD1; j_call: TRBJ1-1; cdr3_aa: CSVSRGRNTEAFF; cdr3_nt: TGCAGCGTGTCCAGGGGGAGGAACACTGAAGCTTTCTTT
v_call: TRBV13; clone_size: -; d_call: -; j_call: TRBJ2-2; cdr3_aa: CASSPGTLASTGELFF; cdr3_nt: TGTGCCAGCAGCCCAGGGACACTTGCAAGCACCGGGGAGCTGTTTTTT
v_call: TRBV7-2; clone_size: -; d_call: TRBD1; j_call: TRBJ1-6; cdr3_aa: CASSLVGTGGDTLHF; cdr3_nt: TGTGCCAGCAGCTTAGTAGGGACAGGGGGCGACACCCTCCACTTT
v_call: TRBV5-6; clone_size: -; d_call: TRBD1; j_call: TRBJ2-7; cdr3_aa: CASSFRGLVGHEQYF; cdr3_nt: TGTGCCAGCAGCTTCAGGGGGCTAGTTGGACACGAGCAGTACTTC
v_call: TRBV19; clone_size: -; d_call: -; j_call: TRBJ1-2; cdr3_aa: CASLSGGYGYTF; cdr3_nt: TGTGCCAGCCTATCCGGGGGCTATGGCTACACCTTC
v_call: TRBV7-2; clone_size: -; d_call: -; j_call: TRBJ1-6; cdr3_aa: CASSLRAGGSAPLHF; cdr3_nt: TGTGCCAGCAGCTTACGAGCGGGGGGCAGTGCACCCCTCCACTTT
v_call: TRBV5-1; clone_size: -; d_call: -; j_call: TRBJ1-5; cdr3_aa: CASSSEGIDQPQHF; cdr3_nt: TGCGCCAGCAGCTCGGAGGGCATAGATCAGCCCCAGCATTTT
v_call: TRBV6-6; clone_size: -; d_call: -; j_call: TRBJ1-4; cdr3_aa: CASRDSGAGNEKLFF; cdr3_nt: TGTGCCAGCAGGGATTCAGGGGCGGGTAATGAAAAACTGTTTTTT
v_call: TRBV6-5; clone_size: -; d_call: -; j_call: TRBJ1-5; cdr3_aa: CASSYIPGQPQHF; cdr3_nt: TGTGCCAGCAGTTACATTCCCGGTCAGCCCCAGCATTTT
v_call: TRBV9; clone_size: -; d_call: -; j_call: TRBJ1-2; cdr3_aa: CASSIQGRSDGYTF; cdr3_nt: TGTGCCAGCAGCATACAGGGACGGTCGGATGGCTACACCTTC
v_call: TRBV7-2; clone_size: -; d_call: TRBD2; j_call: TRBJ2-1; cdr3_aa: CASSFWTSGYNEQFF; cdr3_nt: TGTGCCAGCAGCTTTTGGACTAGCGGGTACAATGAGCAGTTCTTC
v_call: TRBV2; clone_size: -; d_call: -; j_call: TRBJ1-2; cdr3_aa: CASSAITGNYGYTF; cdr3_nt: TGTGCCAGCAGCGCAATAACAGGGAACTATGGCTACACCTTC
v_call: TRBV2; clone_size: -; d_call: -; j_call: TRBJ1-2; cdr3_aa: CASTELANYGYTF; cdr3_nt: TGTGCCAGCACGGAGTTAGCTAACTATGGCTACACCTTC
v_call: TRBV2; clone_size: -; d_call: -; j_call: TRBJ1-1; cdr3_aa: CASKVGRNTEAFF; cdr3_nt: TGTGCCAGCAAAGTCGGGAGAAACACTGAAGCTTTCTTT
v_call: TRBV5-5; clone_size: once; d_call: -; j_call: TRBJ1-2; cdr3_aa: CASSLESGGKGYTF; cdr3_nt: TGTGCCAGCAGCTTGGAGTCGGGGGGGAAGGGCTACACCTTC
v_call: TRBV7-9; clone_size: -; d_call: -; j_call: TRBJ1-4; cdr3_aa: CASSFEEKLFF; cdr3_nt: TGTGCCAGCAGCTTCGAGGAAAAACTGTTTTTT
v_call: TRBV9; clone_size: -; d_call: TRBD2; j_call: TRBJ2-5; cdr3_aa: CASSLTSGGYQETQYF; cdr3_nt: TGTGCCAGCAGCCTAACTAGCGGGGGTTACCAAGAGACCCAGTACTTC
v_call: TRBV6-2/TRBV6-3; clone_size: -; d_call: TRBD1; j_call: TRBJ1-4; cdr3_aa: CASSRTGAREKLFF; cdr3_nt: TGTGCCAGCAGTCGGACAGGGGCAAGAGAAAAACTGTTTTTT
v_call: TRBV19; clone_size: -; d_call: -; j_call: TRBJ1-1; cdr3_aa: CASSLGQTRSTEAFF; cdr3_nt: TGTGCCAGTAGCCTTGGACAGACCCGCAGTACTGAAGCTTTCTTT